This note documents a single T cell receptor beta chain sequence. The protocol was immunoSEQ multiplex PCR, while the TCRdb copy is restricted to in-frame clones and leaves out a portion. Of around 300,000 clones listed, roughly nine tenths are singletons. The data belong to a study of blood T cell repertoires in COVID-19. Study-wide context: Italy, Spain and the United States were the sources of the convalescent and acute COVID-19 samples.

CDR1 and CDR2 from the germline V gene are SNHLY and FYNNEI. V was clipped by 1 base and J by 4 bases; unmatched bases: 3. The CDR3 is 15 residues long. Participants came from 20 to 25 US areas, aged about 18 to 100 years. This receptor was identified in a woman aged 45-65 years who had recovered from COVID-19. The V and J genes are TRBV2 and TRBJ1-5; 8 nucleotides agree with TRBD1. Sequenced sample: PBMCs or T cells enriched from blood (not recorded which). Here the CDR3 DNA reads TGTGCCAGCAGTGAAGAGACAGGGGCGAATCAGCCCCAGCATTTT. It is translated as CASSEETGANQPQHF.